This T cell receptor beta chain was recovered during a study of T cell changes during pregnancy in multiple sclerosis. Trimming removed 2 bases at V and 4 bases at J, with 17 bases between. Germline CDR1 and CDR2: MDHEN and SYDVKM. The CDR3 runs to 16 residues. Using immunoSEQ multiplex PCR, the repertoire was profiled, and TCRdb retains in-frame clones only, with some absent. The top ten clones hold 0.57% of a sample with approximately 39,000 clones, around 90% of them seen once. The TCR originated in a female donor with multiple sclerosis, enrolled in a pregnancy study. The V gene is TRBV28, the J gene TRBJ1-1; D call uncertain. Sequencing used CD4+ T cells from peripheral blood mononuclear cells, obtained in the second trimester of pregnancy. The CDR3 bases are TGTGCCAGCAGTTTAAGGAGTCCGGGGTCGGGCACTGAAGCTTTCTTT. Translated, it gives CASSLRSPGSGTEAFF.